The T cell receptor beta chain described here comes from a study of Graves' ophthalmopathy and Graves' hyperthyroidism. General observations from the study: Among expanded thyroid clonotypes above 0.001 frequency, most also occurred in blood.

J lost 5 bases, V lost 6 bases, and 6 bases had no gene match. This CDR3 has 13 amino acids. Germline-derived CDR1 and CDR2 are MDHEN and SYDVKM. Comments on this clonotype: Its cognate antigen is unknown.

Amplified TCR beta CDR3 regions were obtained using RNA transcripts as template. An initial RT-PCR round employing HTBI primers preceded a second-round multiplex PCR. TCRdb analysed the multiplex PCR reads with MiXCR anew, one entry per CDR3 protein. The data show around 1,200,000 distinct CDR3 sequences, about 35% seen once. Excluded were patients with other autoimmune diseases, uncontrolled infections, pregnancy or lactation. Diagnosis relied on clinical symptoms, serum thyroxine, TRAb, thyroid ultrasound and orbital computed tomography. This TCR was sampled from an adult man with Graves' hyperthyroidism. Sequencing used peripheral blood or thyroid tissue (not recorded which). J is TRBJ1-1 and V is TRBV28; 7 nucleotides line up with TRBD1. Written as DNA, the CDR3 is TGTGCCAGCAGGGGACAGTGGAGTACTGAAGCTTTCTTT. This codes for CASRGQWSTEAFF.